The 20 T cell receptor beta chains reported below all come from one sample, sequenced in a study of T cells after yellow fever vaccination. Via MiXCR, TCRdb re-called the 5' RACE reads, giving one row per CDR3 protein. This table holds about 350,000 distinct CDR3 sequences, 7% to 10% found once. The sample in question was PBMCs, obtained about 41 days after the first yellow fever vaccination. These receptors all come from a man between 18 and 29 years old who received the YFV17D yellow fever vaccine.

The chain joins TRBV20-1 to TRBJ2-7; TRBD2 matches 9 bases. The CDR3 runs 15 residues. In germline, CDR1 is DFQATT, CDR2 SNEGSKA (reference sequence). The V gene end was trimmed by 5 bases and the J gene end by 0 bases; junction bases not matched to a gene: 8. The DNA for the CDR3 is TGCAGTGCTCTCCCGACTAGCGGTAACTCCTACGAGCAGTACTTC. It is translated as CSALPTSGNSYEQYF.

This clonotype was detected many times. V usage is TRBV9 and J usage is TRBJ1-5, with 9 bases fitting TRBD1. Trimming at V came to 3 bases and at J to 7 bases, leaving 5 bases not matched to a gene. This CDR3 region has 14 residues. Germline V lookup: CDR1 SGDLS, CDR2 YYNGEE. CDR3: CASSAQGARQPQHF. The CDR3 DNA is TGTGCCAGCAGCGCACAGGGGGCCAGGCAGCCCCAGCATTTT.

This clonotype was observed a few times. This rearrangement joins TRBV7-2 to TRBJ1-1; no firm D call. V lost 5 bases to trimming and J lost 4 bases, with 14 bases between them. Germline V gene data show CDR1 as SGHTA and CDR2 as FQGNSA. The CDR3 runs 14 residues. The CDR3 spells CASSPVRLGTEAFF. The CDR3 coding sequence is TGTGCCAGCAGCCCAGTCCGCCTGGGCACTGAAGCTTTCTTT.

In this sample, this clonotype turned up a few times. The rearrangement links TRBV5-4 to TRBJ2-2; unclear D gene. CDR3 size: 15 residues. V shed 1 base and J shed 3 bases, with 10 bases lying between them. Per the germline V gene, CDR1 is SGHNT and CDR2 is YYREEE (reference sequence). CDR3: CASSLLSYHTGELFF. Here the CDR3 DNA reads TGTGCCAGCAGCTTGCTTAGTTATCACACCGGGGAGCTGTTTTTT.

J is TRBJ1-1 and V is TRBV7-2; the D gene is possibly TRBD1 (6 bases). Germline lookup yields CDR1 SGHTA and CDR2 FQGNSA. With 1 base removed from V and 10 bases from J, the gap between germline ends came to 13 bases. This CDR3 is built from 13 residues. The CDR3 DNA sequence: TGTGCCAGCAGCTTAGAGGTAGGGGGAGCAGCTTTCTTT. This gives the protein CASSLEVGGAAFF.

The chain recombines TRBV19 with TRBJ2-3; 7 bases are shared with TRBD1. CDR1 is LNHDA and CDR2 is SQIVND in the germline V gene (reference sequence). The CDR3 spans 17 residues. After removal of 3 bases from V and 0 bases from J, the junction contained 9 bases not matched to a gene. The CDR3 sequence is CASSIRSSRGSTDTQYF. CDR3 nucleotides: TGTGCCAGTAGTATTCGGTCTTCCAGGGGGAGCACAGATACGCAGTATTTT.

This clonotype showed up many times. This rearrangement joins TRBV29-1 to TRBJ1-2; 7 bases line up with TRBD1. Germline V gene sequence: CDR1 SQVTM, CDR2 ANQGSEA. V lost 5 bases and J lost 6; bases outside the gene matches: 12. This CDR3 contains 14 residues. The CDR3 region has the DNA TGCAGCGTTATCCCGACAGGGATTGGGGATGGCTACACCTTC. Its translation is CSVIPTGIGDGYTF.

The V and J genes are TRBV7-2 and TRBJ1-3; tentative D call: TRBD1 (5 bases). V lost 4 bases, J lost 3 bases, and 10 bases lay in between. The CDR3 runs to 14 residues. Germline V CDR1 and CDR2: SGHTA, FQGNSA. DNA for the CDR3: TGTGCCAGCAGCTCGCAGGGTAATGGAAACACCATATATTTT. It encodes CASSSQGNGNTIYF. The full variable domain, with the rest looked up from reference TRBV7-2 and TRBJ1-3, is GAGVSQSPSNKVTEKGKDVELRCDPISGHTALYWYRQSLGQGLEFLIYFQGNSAPDKSGLPSDRFSAERTGGSVSTLTIQRTQQEDSAVYLCASSSQGNGNTIYFGEGSWLTVV.

The rearrangement links TRBV30 to TRBJ2-1, with D possibly TRBD1 on 5 matching bases. The V gene lost 0 bases and the J gene lost 7 bases, with 19 bases spanning the gap. Germline CDR1 GTSNPN, CDR2 SVGIG (reference sequence). This CDR3 has 16 amino acids. The CDR3: CAWSVQAGLMGNEQFF. The CDR3, as DNA: TGTGCCTGGAGTGTACAGGCAGGGCTGATGGGGAATGAGCAGTTCTTC. The complete variable domain, with remaining parts taken from reference TRBV30 and TRBJ2-1, reads SQTIHQWPATLVQPVGSPLSLECTVEGTSNPNLYWYRQAAGRGLQLLFYSVGIGQISSEVPQNLSASRPQDRQFILSSKKLLLSDSGFYLCAWSVQAGLMGNEQFFGPGTRLTVL.

There are many counts of this clonotype. The chain joins TRBV7-9 to TRBJ1-1, with D hard to call. The CDR3 has 12 amino acids. Germline values: CDR1 SEHNR, CDR2 FQNEAQ (reference sequence). V lost 6 bases and J lost 3, with 8 bases in between. Here the CDR3 reads CASRERDTEAFF. CDR3 coding DNA: TGTGCCAGCAGAGAGAGGGACACTGAAGCTTTCTTT.

The sample holds a few counts of this clonotype. V and J are TRBV10-1 and TRBJ2-6, with TRBD1 identical over 7 bases. The V and J ends lost 0 bases and 2 bases, in that order; junction bases with no gene match: 7. Germline loops: CDR1 WNHNN, CDR2 SYGVQD (reference sequence). This CDR3 has 18 residues. DNA for the CDR3: TGCGCCAGCAGTGAGTCGCAGGGGGATAGGACTGGGGCCAACGTCCTGACTTTC. It codes for CASSESQGDRTGANVLTF.

The chain recombines TRBV15 with TRBJ2-7; D is unclear. This CDR3 has 14 amino acids. The V gene lost 4 bases and the J gene lost 1 base, with 11 bases spanning the gap. Per germline, CDR1 LNHNV and CDR2 YYDKDF (reference sequence). This CDR3 is CATSMKGFSYEQYF. In DNA form, the CDR3 reads TGTGCCACCAGCATGAAGGGTTTTTCCTACGAGCAGTACTTC. Supplemented by reference TRBV15 and TRBJ2-7, the full variable domain reads DAMVIQNPRYQVTQFGKPVTLSCSQTLNHNVMYWYQQKSSQAPKLLFHYYDKDFNNEADTPDNFQSRRPNTSFCFLDIRSPGLGDTAMYLCATSMKGFSYEQYFGPGTRLTVT.

The CDR3 bases are TGTGCCAGCAATGATATAGCGCGATATACGCAGTATTTT. Translation: CASNDIARYTQYF. The chain carries TRBV6-2 or TRBV6-3 and TRBJ2-3, with D perhaps matching TRBD2 (5 bases). Germline V gives CDR1 MNHEY, CDR2 SVGEGT. CDR3 length: 13 residues. Trimming shortened V by 7 bases and J by 7 bases, and 15 bases separated the two germline ends.

This clonotype was observed a few times. This rearrangement joins TRBV5-1 to TRBJ2-1; D unclear. Trimming took 2 bases from V and 9 from J, leaving 18 bases between them. The CDR3 length is 15 residues. Germline V gene sequence: CDR1 SGHRS, CDR2 YFSETQ. The CDR3: CASSFEGPSGSEQFF. DNA for the CDR3: TGCGCCAGCAGCTTCGAAGGCCCTTCAGGAAGTGAGCAGTTCTTC. Full variable domain (remainder filled in from reference TRBV5-1 and TRBJ2-1): KAGVTQTPRYLIKTRGQQVTLSCSPISGHRSVSWYQQTPGQGLQFLFEYFSETQRNKGNFPGRFSGRQFSNSRSEMNVSTLELGDSALYLCASSFEGPSGSEQFFGPGTRLTVL.

This clonotype was seen a few times. The gene calls are TRBV7-8 and TRBJ2-5, with D perhaps matching TRBD1 (5 bases). This CDR3 is built from 15 residues. V lost 4 bases, J lost 6 bases, and 18 bases lay in between. In germline, CDR1 is SGHVS, CDR2 FQNEAQ. The CDR3 DNA reads as TGTGCCAGCAGCTCGAAGGTCAGGGTAACGCAGACCCAGTACTTC. Its protein product is CASSSKVRVTQTQYF.

This clonotype has more than one count but fewer than ten. The rearrangement uses TRBV7-3 and TRBJ2-5; 8 bases fit TRBD1. Losses at the gene ends were 5 bases for V and 5 bases for J; bases not matched to a gene: 10. The CDR3 is made up of 15 amino acids. The germline V gene has CDR1 SGHTA and CDR2 FQGTGA. The chain's CDR3 is CASSIRDRLMETQYF. CDR3 coding DNA: TGTGCCAGCAGCATACGGGACAGGCTTATGGAGACCCAGTACTTC.

This clonotype was picked up a small number of times. This chain connects TRBV5-1 to TRBJ2-3; no clear D. The CDR3 is made up of 14 amino acids. The ends were cut back, 4 bases at V and 3 bases at J, with 12 bases in the middle. CDR1 and CDR2 from the germline V gene are SGHRS and YFSETQ. This CDR3 is CASSRSKLTDTQYF. The CDR3 DNA reads as TGCGCCAGCAGCCGATCGAAGTTGACAGATACGCAGTATTTT.

In this sample, this clonotype turned up many times. The chain carries TRBV25-1 and TRBJ2-1, with D possibly being TRBD2 (5 bases). V was pared by 8 bases and J by 8 bases, with 10 bases between. Germline CDR1 and CDR2: MGHDK and SYGVNS. The CDR3 loop spans 11 amino acids. Here the CDR3 reads CASQDFHEQFF. DNA for the CDR3: TGTGCCAGCCAGGACTTCCATGAGCAGTTCTTC.

There are many counts of this clonotype. The chain combines TRBV7-2 with TRBJ1-2; 7 nucleotides match TRBD1. Germline values: CDR1 SGHTA, CDR2 FQGNSA. The CDR3 contains 14 residues. The V and J ends lost 5 bases and 4 bases, in that order; junction bases with no gene match: 7. CDR3 sequence reads: CASSLTGTAYGYTF. In DNA form, the CDR3 reads TGTGCCAGCAGCCTAACCGGGACAGCCTATGGCTACACCTTC.

This clonotype was observed a handful of times. CDR3 region: CASSRGLLASGGSVFQYF. The DNA for the CDR3 is TGCGCCAGCAGCAGAGGACTCCTCGCCTCAGGCGGGTCGGTTTTCCAGTACTTC. The chain couples TRBV5-1 to TRBJ2-7, with D perhaps TRBD2 (5 bases). The CDR3 has 18 amino acids. Looked up from germline, CDR1 is SGHRS and CDR2 is YFSETQ. The V end lost 4 bases, the J end lost 10 bases, and 33 bases lay between the germline ends.